Listed below are T cell receptor beta chains from one sample, sequenced in a study of lymphopenia after photon versus proton radiotherapy. Clones were sequenced by immunoSEQ multiplex PCR, and TCRdb holds only the in-frame ones, with some missing. Here the sample spans roughly 30,000 clones, about 94% being singletons. This specimen was peripheral blood, taken from a patient treated with photon-based radiotherapy. The receptors were gathered from a woman aged 45-60 years with cholangiocarcinoma. The CDR3 runs from the conserved cysteine through the conserved F or W. D genes are given only for firm matches. The listing skips clone size in some rows; elsewhere it reads once, few, many or a size class.

TRBV7-9	NA	16	NA	TRBJ2-3	TGTGCCAGCAGCCCCCCAGGGTCGACGGCAACAGATACGCAGTATTTT	CASSPPGSTATDTQYF
TRBV6-1	TRBD1	17	NA	TRBJ1-5	TGTGCCAGCAGTGAAGCTCCGGGACAGTATAGCAATCAGCCCCAGCATTTT	CASSEAPGQYSNQPQHF
TRBV10-1	TRBD1	15	NA	TRBJ2-2	TGCGCCAGCAGCCCCGGGACAGGGAACACCGGGGAGCTGTTTTTT	CASSPGTGNTGELFF
TRBV7-9	NA	14	NA	TRBJ2-1	TGTGCCAGCAGCTTAGGGGGCAGGGGGGATGAGCAGTTCTTC	CASSLGGRGDEQFF
TRBV18	NA	16	NA	TRBJ2-4	TGTGCCAGCTCACCACTCCGGGGGAATAAGGGAGACATTCAGTACTTC	CASSPLRGNKGDIQYF
TRBV25-1	NA	12	NA	TRBJ2-7	TGTGCCAGCAGCCGCGGCTCCTACGAGCAGTACTTC	CASSRGSYEQYF
TRBV11-2	NA	15	NA	TRBJ1-4	TGTGCCAGCAGCTCTTGGGCGACGGGGGATGAAAAACTGTTTTTT	CASSSWATGDEKLFF
TRBV5-1	NA	16	NA	TRBJ2-2	TGCGCCAGCAGCTTGGCCGGGACAACGAACACCGGGGAGCTGTTTTTT	CASSLAGTTNTGELFF
TRBV18	NA	15	NA	TRBJ1-1	TGTGCCAGCTCACCACCCCCTACATCGAACACTGAAGCTTTCTTT	CASSPPPTSNTEAFF
TRBV18	TRBD2	17	NA	TRBJ2-1	TGTGCCAGCTCACCCCCCTGGACGGGGGGTCGGGACAATGAGCAGTTCTTC	CASSPPWTGGRDNEQFF
TRBV27	NA	12	NA	TRBJ2-3	TGTGCCAGCAGTTTTGCTTCAGATACGCAGTATTTT	CASSFASDTQYF
TRBV25-1	NA	12	few	TRBJ1-6	TGTGCCAGCAGTGAGGGGTTTTCACCCCTCCACTTT	CASSEGFSPLHF
TRBV7-9	TRBD1	15	NA	TRBJ1-6	TGTGCCAGCAGCTCACAGGGGGTTAGTATTTCACCCCTCCACTTT	CASSSQGVSISPLHF
TRBV4-3	NA	13	NA	TRBJ1-2	TGCGCCAGCAGCCAAGATCCGGTGGCTGGCTACACCTTC	CASSQDPVAGYTF
TRBV4-3	NA	17	NA	TRBJ1-2	TGCGCCAGCAGCCAAGATAACGTAGGGGGGCACAGCTATGGCTACACCTTC	CASSQDNVGGHSYGYTF
TRBV4-3	TRBD1	13	NA	TRBJ1-2	TGCGCCAGCAGCCCCGGGACAGGGCTCGGCTACACCTTC	CASSPGTGLGYTF
TRBV15	NA	17	once	TRBJ1-1	TGTGCCACCAGCCCCTTCTTGTCCCAGGCTATGAACACTGAAGCTTTCTTT	CATSPFLSQAMNTEAFF
TRBV28	NA	16	NA	TRBJ2-7	TGTGCCAGCACCCCTATCCTGGGGCAGTTTCCCTACGAGCAGTACTTC	CASTPILGQFPYEQYF
TRBV20-1	NA	11	NA	TRBJ1-2	TGCAGTGCGCCGAACTGGGGTGGCTACACCTTC	CSAPNWGGYTF
TRBV4-2	TRBD1	18	NA	TRBJ1-5	TGTGCCAGCAGCCAAGATCCCCCAGGGGGAGCTGGCTATCAGCCCCAGCATTTT	CASSQDPPGGAGYQPQHF
TRBV10-3	NA	14	NA	TRBJ1-2	TGTGCCATCAGTGAGTCAGGGGGGAACTATGGCTACACCTTC	CAISESGGNYGYTF
TRBV18	NA	15	NA	TRBJ1-6	TGTGCCAGCTCACTGGGACCGGCTTTGGATTCACCCCTCCACTTT	CASSLGPALDSPLHF
TRBV5-1	TRBD2	14	NA	TRBJ2-7	TGCGCCAGCAGCCCCGGGGGGAGGGGAAACGAGCAGTACTTC	CASSPGGRGNEQYF
TRBV9	NA	15	NA	TRBJ1-5	TGTGCCAGCAGCGAGTGGGGGACGCGCAATCAGCCCCAGCATTTT	CASSEWGTRNQPQHF
TRBV5-1	NA	14	NA	TRBJ2-5	TGCGCCAGCAGCTTGGTGTCGAGGGAAGAGACCCAGTACTTC	CASSLVSREETQYF
TRBV5-1	NA	15	NA	TRBJ2-3	TGCGCCAGCAGCTTGACTATTACTGGCACAGATACGCAGTATTTT	CASSLTITGTDTQYF
TRBV13	NA	16	NA	TRBJ1-1	TGTGCCAGCAGCTTAGGGGGTCGGGGCGGGAACACTGAAGCTTTCTTT	CASSLGGRGGNTEAFF
TRBV7-2	NA	14	NA	TRBJ2-2	TGTGCCAGCAGCTTAGAGGGGGGAACCGGGGAGCTGTTTTTT	CASSLEGGTGELFF
TRBV5-6	TRBD1	18	once	TRBJ1-6	TGTGCCAGCAGCTTGGGGTTCCACGGGACAGCAAATAATTCACCCCTCCACTTT	CASSLGFHGTANNSPLHF
TRBV2	NA	12	few	TRBJ2-7	TGTGCCAGCAGTGACAACAGGTACGAGCAGTACTTC	CASSDNRYEQYF
TRBV6-5	TRBD1	13	NA	TRBJ1-2	TGTGCCGCGGCAGGGGGAGGCTACTATGGCTACACCTTC	CAAAGGGYYGYTF
TRBV7-2	NA	16	NA	TRBJ2-4	TGTGCCAGCAGCTCGCCCGCCGGGGTAGCCAAAAACATTCAGTACTTC	CASSSPAGVAKNIQYF
TRBV7-2	NA	11	NA	TRBJ2-7	TGTGCCAGCAGCTCCTATTACGAGCAGTACTTC	CASSSYYEQYF
TRBV6-5	NA	13	NA	TRBJ1-4	TGTGCCAGCAGTTACTATGGGAATGAAAAACTGTTTTTT	CASSYYGNEKLFF
TRBV5-1	NA	15	NA	TRBJ1-6	TGCGCCAGCAGCGTGGACGGGACCTATAATTCACCCCTCCACTTT	CASSVDGTYNSPLHF
TRBV7-7	NA	13	NA	TRBJ2-5	TGTGCCAGCAGCCAGACGTCTAGGGAGACCCAGTACTTC	CASSQTSRETQYF
TRBV10-3	NA	14	NA	TRBJ1-1	TGTGCCATCAGTGAGTCAGGGGTGAACACTGAAGCTTTCTTT	CAISESGVNTEAFF
TRBV10-3	TRBD2	13	NA	TRBJ2-3	TGTGCCATCAGTGACCCGGGGGACTACCAGCAGTATTTT	CAISDPGDYQQYF
TRBV11-2	TRBD1	15	NA	TRBJ1-6	TGTGCCAGCAGCTACGTAACAGGGGTCGGATCACCCCTCCACTTT	CASSYVTGVGSPLHF
TRBV7-9	NA	13	once	TRBJ1-3	TGTGCCGGCCGTTCCACAGCCCGAAACACCATATATTTT	CAGRSTARNTIYF
TRBV4-1	NA	18	NA	TRBJ1-5	TGCGCCAGCAGCCAAGATCCCGCAGGGGCGGATGGCAATCAGCCCCAGCATTTT	CASSQDPAGADGNQPQHF
TRBV23-1	NA	17	NA	TRBJ1-2	TGCGCCAGCAGTCTTAATAAATTCAGGGCCTCTAACTATGGCTACACCTTC	CASSLNKFRASNYGYTF
TRBV18	NA	17	NA	TRBJ1-3	TGTGCCAGCTCACCACCGTGGGGTCTGCTGGGCGGAAACACCATATATTTT	CASSPPWGLLGGNTIYF
TRBV6-1	TRBD1	15	NA	TRBJ1-2	TGTGCCAGCACCTTAGGACAGGGAATGACCTATGGCTACACCTTC	CASTLGQGMTYGYTF
TRBV19	NA	14	NA	TRBJ1-5	TGTGCCAGTACCATCGCGGGGTTCGGGCAGCCCCAGCATTTT	CASTIAGFGQPQHF
TRBV6-6	NA	14	few	TRBJ1-2	TGTGCCAGCACTACCGGGGGGGAAGGGAATGGCTACACCTTC	CASTTGGEGNGYTF
TRBV2	TRBD1	15	once	TRBJ1-5	TGTGCCAGCAGTGCGGACAGGGGGCCTAATCAGCCCCAGCATTTT	CASSADRGPNQPQHF
TRBV27	NA	12	NA	TRBJ1-2	TGTGCCAGCAGTCCGGCAGGGGAAGGCTACACCTTC	CASSPAGEGYTF
TRBV6-6	NA	14	NA	TRBJ2-7	TGTGCCAGCAGTTACTCGATGTCTTTTGGCGAGCAGTACTTC	CASSYSMSFGEQYF
TRBV21-1	NA	16	NA	TRBJ1-5	TGTGCCAGCAGCTTTGGGGGCCGGGACCCAGATCAGATCCAGCATTTT	CASSFGGRDPDQIQHF
TRBV15	NA	16	NA	TRBJ2-3	TGTGCCACCAGCAGAGATCCTCCTACTAGCACAGATACGCAGTATTTT	CATSRDPPTSTDTQYF